The next 25 T cell receptor beta chains were all read from a single sample in a study of CD8 T cells in ankylosing spondylitis. In TCRdb, the 5' RACE reads were re-called with MiXCR into one record per CDR3 protein. The sample contains around 99,000 distinct CDR3 sequences, about 8.1% of which appear only once. The sample taken for sequencing was blood, either unsorted or a sorted T cell fraction (not recorded which). Receptor source: a male donor with ankylosing spondylitis or in good health (not recorded which).

This clonotype was seen repeatedly, ten times or more. The V and J genes are TRBV7-8 and TRBJ2-1; 7 nucleotides line up with TRBD2. With V trimmed by 7 bases and J by 6 bases, 9 bases remained unmatched. CDR1 is SGHVS and CDR2 is FQNEAQ in the germline V gene. The length of the CDR3 is 14 residues. CDR3 sequence (DNA): TGTGCCAGCAACCGCCGGGGGGAAGTCAATGAGCAGTTCTTC. It translates to CASNRRGEVNEQFF.

J is TRBJ2-7 and V is TRBV27; 8 bases align to TRBD1. This CDR3 contains 14 residues. V shed 5 bases, J shed 3 bases, and the junction held 6 bases outside the gene matches. The germline CDR1 and CDR2 sequences are MNHEY and SMNVEV (reference sequence). The CDR3 loop is CASSHGTGDYEQYF. CDR3 DNA: TGTGCCAGCAGTCATGGGACAGGCGACTACGAGCAGTACTTC.

This clonotype was observed at least ten times. The chain combines TRBV28 with TRBJ1-4; the match to TRBD1 covers 7 bases. Losses at the gene ends were 5 bases for V and 2 bases for J; bases not matched to a gene: 8. Germline V gives CDR1 MDHEN, CDR2 SYDVKM. The CDR3 extends over 16 amino acids. CDR3 protein: CASSLTGRRTNEKLFF. CDR3 nucleotides: TGTGCCAGCAGTCTGACAGGGAGGAGGACTAATGAAAAACTGTTTTTT.

In its sample, this clonotype was seen many times. This chain joins TRBV7-2 and TRBJ2-3; 10 nucleotides agree with TRBD1. The V gene end was trimmed by 4 bases and the J gene end by 2 bases; junction bases not matched to a gene: 6. CDR3 size: 16 residues. CDR1 is SGHTA, CDR2 FQGNSA, per germline. CDR3 nucleotide sequence: TGTGCCAGCAGCTCTAGGGACAGGGGCTACACAGATACGCAGTATTTT. Its translation is CASSSRDRGYTDTQYF.

This clonotype came up many times. The chain is built from TRBV28 and TRBJ2-7; D unresolved. CDR1 is MDHEN, CDR2 SYDVKM, per germline. V was trimmed by 3 bases and J by 4 bases, leaving 7 bases between them. CDR3 length: 12 residues. CDR3 region: CASSFSAYEQYF. The CDR3, as DNA: TGTGCCAGCAGTTTCAGCGCTTACGAGCAGTACTTC.

A note on this clonotype: This could be a read error, since a much larger clone is one nucleotide away. The chain employs TRBV5-6 and TRBJ2-7, with 8 bases lining up with TRBD2. There are 15 residues in the CDR3. Germline loops: CDR1 SGHDT, CDR2 YYEEEE. In DNA, the CDR3 is TGTGCCAGCAGCTCGACCGGGACTAGTTCCTACGAGCAGCACTTC. It encodes CASSSTGTSSYEQHF.

This rearrangement joins TRBV7-3 to TRBJ2-3, with TRBD2 matching 13 bases. Germline CDR1 SGHTA, CDR2 FQGTGA. The CDR3 runs 16 residues. With V trimmed by 2 bases and J by 6 bases, 5 bases remained unmatched. The CDR3 reads CASSLSGLAGTDTQYF. CDR3 bases: TGTGCCAGCAGCTTATCGGGACTAGCGGGGACGGATACGCAGTATTTT.

This clonotype was recorded at least ten times. The rearrangement links TRBV29-1 to TRBJ2-7; D gene uncertain. Trimming took 0 bases from V and 3 from J, leaving 12 bases between them. The CDR3 sequence is 14 residues long. Per the germline V gene, CDR1 is SQVTM and CDR2 is ANQGSEA. Here the CDR3 reads CSVEDVGLDYEQYF. CDR3 DNA sequence: TGCAGCGTTGAAGACGTAGGGCTGGACTACGAGCAGTACTTC.

This clonotype was observed at least ten times. The rearrangement uses TRBV20-1 and TRBJ2-2; 7 nucleotides match TRBD2. The CDR3 runs 16 residues. V dropped 0 bases and J dropped 2; count of bases not matched to a gene: 6. Germline V lookup: CDR1 DFQATT, CDR2 SNEGSKA (reference sequence). The CDR3 protein is CSAREFQRGNTGELFF. In DNA form, the CDR3 reads TGCAGTGCTAGAGAATTCCAGCGGGGAAACACCGGGGAGCTGTTTTTT.

The chain carries TRBV13 and TRBJ2-3; 8 positions match TRBD2. This CDR3 contains 17 residues. After removal of 5 bases from V and 1 base from J, the junction contained 11 bases not matched to a gene. Per germline, CDR1 PRHDT and CDR2 FYEKMQ (reference sequence). The DNA of the CDR3 is TGTGCCAGCAGCCCCCTGTCGGCGACTAGCGGCACAGATACGCAGTATTTT. Protein: CASSPLSATSGTDTQYF.

This clonotype was seen repeatedly, ten times or more. CDR3 coding DNA: TGTGCCAGCAGCTCAGCGGACAGGGGGCTTATCTATGAGCAGTTCTTC. This codes for CASSSADRGLIYEQFF. The chain joins TRBV11-3 to TRBJ2-1; 11 positions match TRBD1. Germline V gene data show CDR1 as SGHNT and CDR2 as YENEEA. This CDR3 comprises 16 residues. V lost 4 bases to trimming and J lost 8 bases; unmatched junction nucleotides: 10.

This clonotype occurred many times. The V gene is TRBV5-4, the J gene TRBJ2-5; possibly TRBD1 or TRBD2 for D (7 bases each). Trimming removed 2 bases at V and 5 bases at J, with 19 bases between. The CDR3 runs to 16 residues. Germline loops: CDR1 SGHNT, CDR2 YYREEE (reference sequence). Here the CDR3 DNA reads TGTGCCAGCAGCTTACAGGGGAGGGGATGGGGGGAGACCCAGTACTTC. It encodes CASSLQGRGWGETQYF.

In this sample, this clonotype turned up a few times. The rearrangement links TRBV19 to TRBJ2-2; the D is unclear. The germline V and J ends were trimmed by 6 bases and 5 bases, with 19 bases remaining between them. This CDR3 is 16 amino acids long. Germline CDR1 reads LNHDA; CDR2 reads SQIVND (reference sequence). CDR3: CASRRLAVVGTGELFF. CDR3 DNA: TGTGCCAGTAGACGCTTGGCCGTCGTTGGGACCGGGGAGCTGTTTTTT.

In this sample, this clonotype turned up many times. The chain recombines TRBV20-1 with TRBJ2-3; 9 bases are shared with TRBD1. Unmatched junction bases numbered 4, after V lost 5 bases and J lost 1 base. Germline CDR1 reads DFQATT; CDR2 reads SNEGSKA (reference sequence). The CDR3 loop spans 14 amino acids. CDR3 in DNA: TGCAGTGCTTTCCGGGACAGGGGCACAGATACGCAGTATTTT. Its protein is CSAFRDRGTDTQYF.

The chain couples TRBV3-1 to TRBJ2-7, with 9 nucleotides matching TRBD2. V gave up 11 bases and J gave up 5 bases; unmatched junction bases: 22. Germline V gene lookup returns CDR1 LGHDT and CDR2 YNNKEL (reference sequence). The CDR3 contains 17 residues. CDR3 nucleotides: TGTGCCTCCTCCAAAGATGTGCGCGGGGGGGTAAAGCACGAGCAGTACTTC. It is translated as CASSKDVRGGVKHEQYF.

At least ten counts were recorded for this clonotype. This chain uses TRBV5-1 with TRBJ2-3; TRBD1 matches at 7 bases. The CDR3 extends over 16 amino acids. Germline CDR1 and CDR2: SGHRS and YFSETQ. V gave up 4 bases and J gave up 2 bases; unmatched junction bases: 10. The CDR3 region is CASSARQGANTDTQYF. As DNA, the CDR3 is TGCGCCAGCAGCGCCCGACAGGGAGCTAACACAGATACGCAGTATTTT.

This clonotype has ten or more counts. CDR3 DNA sequence: TGCGCCAGCAGCCCATATGTTGGCGATTCACCCCTCCACTTT. Translation gives CASSPYVGDSPLHF. The J gene is TRBJ1-6, the V gene TRBV5-1, with D hard to call. CDR3 length: 14 residues. Per the germline V gene, CDR1 is SGHRS and CDR2 is YFSETQ. V was trimmed by 4 bases and J by 8 bases, leaving 13 bases between them.

At least ten counts were recorded for this clonotype. The chain has TRBV5-5 and TRBJ1-1; D remains ambiguous. V lost 0 bases, J lost 4 bases, and 7 bases lay in between. The CDR3 is 13 amino acids. Germline values: CDR1 SGHKS, CDR2 YYEKEE (reference sequence). The DNA for the CDR3 is TGTGCCAGCAGCTTGGGGGCCGGCACTGAAGCTTTCTTT. Translated: CASSLGAGTEAFF.

This clonotype has at least ten counts. The chain links TRBV28 to TRBJ2-7; 12 positions agree with TRBD1. Germline CDR1 MDHEN, CDR2 SYDVKM. This CDR3 is built from 16 residues. V gave up 5 bases and J gave up 6 bases; unmatched junction bases: 11. CDR3 loop: CASSLPLLGQGAEQYF. In DNA form, the CDR3 reads TGTGCCAGCAGTCTCCCGCTCCTGGGACAGGGGGCCGAGCAGTACTTC.

This clonotype was seen repeatedly, ten times or more. The chain is built from TRBV12-3 or TRBV12-4 and TRBJ1-1, with no clear D. There are 12 residues in the CDR3. Trimming took 8 bases from V and 11 from J, leaving 18 bases between them. This CDR3 is CASGVLGLVAFF. CDR3 DNA: TGTGCCAGCGGGGTCCTTGGGCTCGTGGCTTTCTTT.

The chain links TRBV7-9 to TRBJ2-3; 7 nucleotides align to TRBD2. Losses at the gene ends were 0 bases for V and 2 bases for J; bases not matched to a gene: 8. The CDR3 runs to 17 residues. Germline CDR1 is SEHNR and CDR2 is FQNEAQ (reference sequence). This CDR3 is CASSLAVGGGLTDTQYF. CDR3 nucleotides: TGTGCCAGCAGCTTAGCTGTCGGCGGGGGACTCACAGATACGCAGTATTTT.

This clonotype was seen repeatedly, ten times or more. This chain joins TRBV3-1 and TRBJ1-5, with a tentative D call TRBD1 (5 bases). Germline V gene sequence: CDR1 LGHDT, CDR2 YNNKEL (reference sequence). V lost 3 bases and J lost 4, with 13 bases in between. The CDR3 loop spans 15 amino acids. The CDR3 region has the DNA TGTGCCAGCAGCCATTCAGGGTTAAGAAATCAGCCCCAGCATTTT. Amino acids: CASSHSGLRNQPQHF.

The J gene is TRBJ2-2, the V gene TRBV27, with TRBD1 as a possible D gene (6 bases). The CDR3 has 14 residues. CDR1 MNHEY and CDR2 SMNVEV come from the germline V gene (reference sequence). Trimming took off 8 bases at V and 6 bases at J, with 16 bases between the two ends. The CDR3, as DNA: TGTGCCAGCGTCCTTTTCAGGGGAGCCGGGGAGCTGTTTTTT. Encoded protein: CASVLFRGAGELFF.

This clonotype has ten or more counts. The chain carries TRBV2 and TRBJ2-2; no reliable D call. Germline V gene lookup returns CDR1 SNHLY and CDR2 FYNNEI. This CDR3 comprises 14 residues. V was clipped by 1 base and J by 3 bases, with 6 bases between them. This CDR3 is CASSEVPDTGELFF. Here the CDR3 DNA reads TGTGCCAGCAGTGAAGTCCCGGACACCGGGGAGCTGTTTTTT.

As for this clonotype: A read error may be the cause here, since a much bigger clone is one base away. The genes are TRBV20-1 and TRBJ1-5, with TRBD1 identical over 7 bases. This CDR3 contains 12 residues. CDR1 and CDR2 (germline): DFQATT, SNEGSKA (reference sequence). The CDR3 sequence: CSAREGAQSQHF. The DNA of the CDR3 is TGCAGTGCTAGGGAGGGGGCTCAGTCCCAGCATTTT.